This record covers a single T cell receptor beta chain. Its antigen is unidentified. Germline V gene lookup returns CDR1 SGHRS and CDR2 YFSETQ. The CDR3 sequence is 15 residues long. V shed 1 base and J shed 2 bases, with 13 bases lying between them. TCRdb called the 5' RACE reads again in MiXCR, with one record for every CDR3 protein. The data contain 280,000 or so distinct CDR3 sequences, roughly 8.2% of them seen just once; the ten biggest clones take up 22%. The sample belongs to a study of T-cell memory formation after mild COVID-19. Whole-study findings and limits: Nothing showed for sure that second-wave clones peaking on day 37 were SARS-CoV-2 specific.

The sequence was collected from a man aged 18 to 29 who had mild COVID-19 (a few samples of this study predate the infection). Cell type and time point are not known. The V gene is TRBV5-1, the J gene TRBJ2-7; D ambiguous. The sample taken for sequencing was PBMCs or a T cell subset sorted from them (not recorded which). CDR3 DNA sequence: TGCGCCAGCAGCTTGTCTGGAGACGGCCCCTACGAGCAGTACTTC. Residues: CASSLSGDGPYEQYF. Filled out from reference TRBV5-1 and TRBJ2-7, the complete variable domain reads KAGVTQTPRYLIKTRGQQVTLSCSPISGHRSVSWYQQTPGQGLQFLFEYFSETQRNKGNFPGRFSGRQFSNSRSEMNVSTLELGDSALYLCASSLSGDGPYEQYFGPGTRLTVT.